The 2 T cell receptor beta chains listed next were all sequenced from one sample in a study of T cells in Graves' hyperthyroidism and ophthalmopathy. RNA transcripts were the template for amplifying TCR beta CDR3 regions. The study used the HTBI primer set for a first-round RT-PCR of the TCR CDR3. From the multiplex PCR reads, TCRdb called clonotypes with MiXCR, one entry per CDR3 protein. The data contain 400,000 to 500,000 distinct CDR3 sequences, around 14% of them singletons. Material for sequencing was blood. All receptors come from a woman under 30 with Graves' hyperthyroidism.

This clonotype was seen ten or more times. The chain is built from TRBV20-1 and TRBJ2-5, with 9 nucleotides matching TRBD2. This CDR3 is built from 14 residues. The germline gives CDR1 DFQATT, CDR2 SNEGSKA (reference sequence). V lost 0 bases to trimming and J lost 4 bases; unmatched junction nucleotides: 3. CDR3 sequence: CSARDGTSTETQYF. The CDR3 DNA reads as TGCAGTGCTAGAGATGGGACTAGCACAGAGACCCAGTACTTC.

This clonotype was picked up many times. This chain joins TRBV7-9 and TRBJ2-5; 11 bases agree with TRBD2. Losses at the gene ends were 5 bases for V and 4 bases for J; bases not matched to a gene: 3. Germline CDR1 reads SEHNR; CDR2 reads FQNEAQ (reference sequence). This CDR3 spans 14 amino acids. This chain's CDR3 is CASSTSGGGETQYF. The DNA of the CDR3 is TGTGCCAGCAGCACTAGCGGGGGAGGAGAGACCCAGTACTTC.